Shown below are 21 T cell receptor beta chains from a single sample sequenced in a study of response to subunit inactivated influenza vaccine. MiXCR, run by TCRdb on the RT-PCR reads, gives a single entry per CDR3 protein. The data show 490,000 or so distinct CDR3 sequences, less than 10% seen once. Sequences were derived from PBMCs from blood, sampled about 24 months after vaccination. The receptors originated from a man between 50 and 69 years old who received an inactivated influenza vaccine.

This clonotype occurred a few times. This chain uses TRBV4-3 with TRBJ1-2, with 7 bases identical to TRBD1. V lost 1 base, J lost 4 bases, and 9 bases stayed unmatched. Germline values: CDR1 LGHNA, CDR2 YSLEER. The CDR3 runs to 16 residues. CDR3 region: CASSQGATGLIYGYTF. CDR3 coding DNA: TGCGCCAGCAGCCAAGGGGCGACAGGGCTTATCTATGGCTACACCTTC.

This clonotype appeared a few times. V gene TRBV11-2 combines with J gene TRBJ2-7, with 12 bases aligning to TRBD2. CDR1 is SGHAT, CDR2 FQNNGV, per germline. V was pared by 2 bases and J by 1 base, with 3 bases of the junction left unmatched. This CDR3 is 16 amino acids long. The CDR3 DNA is TGTGCCAGCAGCTTAACTACTAGCGGGGGGTCCTACGAGCAGTACTTC. Translated, it gives CASSLTTSGGSYEQYF.

At least ten counts were recorded for this clonotype. The chain links TRBV4-2 to TRBJ2-3; no firm D call. CDR3 length equals 15 residues. V dropped 0 bases and J dropped 0 bases, with 7 bases sitting between them. Germline CDR1 LGHNA, CDR2 YNFKEQ. DNA for the CDR3: TGTGCCAGCAGCCAAGAAAAGCAAAGCACAGATACGCAGTATTTT. Translated, it gives CASSQEKQSTDTQYF.

V is TRBV5-1 and J is TRBJ1-1, with 9 bases that match TRBD1. There are 14 residues in the CDR3. CDR1 SGHRS and CDR2 YFSETQ come from the germline V gene. The V segment lost 4 bases and the J segment 8 bases; nucleotides outside the gene matches: 9. The CDR3 region is CASSANTGGGEAFF. CDR3 nucleotide sequence: TGCGCCAGCAGCGCCAATACAGGGGGCGGCGAAGCTTTCTTT. Based on the CDR3 plus reference TRBV5-1 and TRBJ1-1, the full variable domain is KAGVTQTPRYLIKTRGQQVTLSCSPISGHRSVSWYQQTPGQGLQFLFEYFSETQRNKGNFPGRFSGRQFSNSRSEMNVSTLELGDSALYLCASSANTGGGEAFFGQGTRLTVV.

V gene TRBV14 combines with J gene TRBJ2-2; a possible D gene is TRBD1 (6 bases). The germline V and J ends were trimmed by 2 bases and 3 bases, with 16 bases remaining between them. The CDR3 length is 17 residues. Germline values: CDR1 SGHDN, CDR2 FVKESK. The CDR3 region is CASSQYSVGQYTGELFF. The DNA of the CDR3 is TGTGCCAGCAGCCAATATTCGGTAGGACAGTACACCGGGGAGCTGTTTTTT.

This clonotype was seen a few times. The chain carries TRBV14 and TRBJ1-2; unclear D gene. V dropped 1 base and J dropped 7 bases, with 16 bases sitting between them. The V gene's germline CDR1 is SGHDN and CDR2 FVKESK. The CDR3 is 15 residues long. CDR3 loop: CASSQGFRRLFGYTF. CDR3 in DNA: TGTGCCAGCAGCCAAGGATTCCGGAGATTGTTTGGCTACACCTTC.

This clonotype was picked up many times. In nucleotides, the CDR3 is TGCAGCGTCCAACAGGGTAATCAAAACATTCAGTACTTC. Translation: CSVQQGNQNIQYF. The chain employs TRBV29-1 and TRBJ2-4, with a possible D match to TRBD1 (6 bases). CDR1 is SQVTM and CDR2 is ANQGSEA in the germline V gene. CDR3 length: 13 amino acids. V gave up 6 bases and J gave up 5 bases, with 14 bases separating them. Variable domain in full (rest from reference TRBV29-1 and TRBJ2-4): SAVISQKPSRDICQRGTSLTIQCQVDSQVTMMFWYRQQPGQSLTLIATANQGSEATYESGFVIDKFPISRPNLTFSTLTVSNMSPEDSSIYLCSVQQGNQNIQYFGAGTRLSVL.

V usage is TRBV7-2 and J usage is TRBJ2-7; 9 nucleotides align to TRBD1. The V segment lost 1 base and the J segment 6 bases; nucleotides outside the gene matches: 7. The germline gives CDR1 SGHTA, CDR2 FQGNSA. CDR3 length equals 15 residues. For the CDR3, the DNA is TGTGCCAGCAGCTTAGTTGCGGGACAGGGAACCGAGCAGTACTTC. Translated, it gives CASSLVAGQGTEQYF.

This clonotype was seen only a few times. The rearrangement uses TRBV10-3 and TRBJ2-7; D perhaps matches TRBD2 (6 bases). Germline CDR1 and CDR2: ENHRY and SYGVKD. The CDR3 covers 14 residues. V was trimmed by 4 bases and J by 3 bases, leaving 13 bases between them. The CDR3 reads CAISAGFGGYEQYF. CDR3 DNA: TGTGCCATCAGTGCGGGGTTCGGGGGCTACGAGCAGTACTTC.

This clonotype was picked up many times. V is TRBV10-3 and J is TRBJ1-3, with D uncertain. Looked up from germline, CDR1 is ENHRY and CDR2 is SYGVKD. Trimming stripped 8 bases from V and 2 bases from J, with 10 bases between. The CDR3 is made up of 13 amino acids. The CDR3 reads CAISANTGNTIYF. In DNA, the CDR3 is TGTGCCATCTCGGCAAACACTGGAAACACCATATATTTT.

In this sample, this clonotype turned up a few times. V is TRBV7-2 and J is TRBJ2-5; D not certain. Trimming took 5 bases from V and 0 from J, leaving 7 bases between them. This CDR3 is 13 amino acids long. CDR1 is SGHTA, CDR2 FQGNSA, per germline. The DNA of the CDR3 is TGTGCCAGCAGCAAAACCTACCAAGAGACCCAGTACTTC. Its translation is CASSKTYQETQYF.

This clonotype was seen more than once but under ten times. The chain joins TRBV6-1 to TRBJ2-1; TRBD1 might be the D (6 bases). The CDR3 loop spans 16 amino acids. Germline values: CDR1 MNHNS, CDR2 SASEGT. V was cut by 6 bases and J by 2 bases, with 17 bases left in between. CDR3 sequence reads: CASRKQQGNAYNEQFF. CDR3 coding DNA: TGTGCCAGCAGGAAGCAACAGGGAAACGCCTACAATGAGCAGTTCTTC.

In this sample, this clonotype turned up many times. This chain connects TRBV3-1 to TRBJ2-3; 10 positions agree with TRBD2. Unmatched junction bases numbered 5, after V lost 0 bases and J lost 2 bases. Germline CDR1 reads LGHDT; CDR2 reads YNNKEL (reference sequence). CDR3 length equals 17 residues. The CDR3 DNA follows: TGTGCCAGCAGCCAAGATCTGCTAGCGGGGGTCACAGATACGCAGTATTTT. Amino acid sequence: CASSQDLLAGVTDTQYF.

This clonotype showed up just a few times. This chain joins TRBV6-1 and TRBJ2-1, with D possibly matching TRBD1 (5 bases). V lost 2 bases and J 4 bases, leaving 18 bases between the germline ends. The CDR3 runs 17 residues. Germline V gene sequence: CDR1 MNHNS, CDR2 SASEGT. CDR3 region: CASSEIMSRAPYNEQFF. CDR3 nucleotide sequence: TGTGCCAGCAGTGAAATTATGAGCAGGGCCCCTTACAATGAGCAGTTCTTC.

This clonotype has only a few counts. V usage is TRBV6-5 and J usage is TRBJ2-7; D assignment may be TRBD1 or TRBD2 (5 bases each). The CDR3 has 16 amino acids. The germline V gene encodes CDR1 MNHEY and CDR2 SVGAGI. The V gene lost 0 bases and the J gene lost 3 bases, with 15 bases spanning the gap. The CDR3 spells CASSYSRELESYEQYF. The CDR3 coding sequence is TGTGCCAGCAGTTACTCCAGGGAGCTCGAAAGCTACGAGCAGTACTTC.

This clonotype was seen only a few times. This sequence joins TRBV7-2 and TRBJ1-4; no definite D call. Germline lookup yields CDR1 SGHTA and CDR2 FQGNSA. The CDR3 runs 14 residues. Deletions cut 3 bases from V and 5 bases from J, with 10 bases between. The CDR3 loop is CASSLGRRNEKLFF. As DNA, the CDR3 is TGTGCCAGCAGCTTGGGGAGAAGGAATGAAAAACTGTTTTTT.

The chain links TRBV4-1 to TRBJ2-5, with a weak D call TRBD2 (5 bases). CDR3 length: 15 residues. V gave up 4 bases and J gave up 2 bases, with 14 bases separating them. Germline-derived CDR1 and CDR2 are MGHRA and YSYEKL. This CDR3 is CASSPYLGDQETQYF. CDR3 DNA: TGCGCCAGCAGCCCCTACCTCGGGGATCAAGAGACCCAGTACTTC.

This clonotype was picked up a small number of times. This chain links TRBV11-2 with TRBJ1-4, with D unclear. The germline V gene encodes CDR1 SGHAT and CDR2 FQNNGV. Trimming pared 0 bases from V and 7 bases from J, leaving 15 bases between. The length of the CDR3 is 16 residues. CDR3 amino acids: CASSLDRGGSGEKLFF. The CDR3 region has the DNA TGTGCCAGCAGCTTAGATCGCGGCGGTTCTGGTGAAAAACTGTTTTTT.

The genes are TRBV7-6 and TRBJ2-3, with 7 bases aligning to TRBD2. J lost 0 bases, V lost 0 bases, and 15 bases had no gene match. Germline loops: CDR1 SGHVS, CDR2 FNYEAQ. This CDR3 is built from 20 residues. CDR3 loop: CASSLASLRGRFSSTDTQYF. CDR3 sequence (DNA): TGTGCCAGCAGCTTAGCCTCACTGCGGGGGAGATTCTCTAGCACAGATACGCAGTATTTT. Full variable domain (outside the CDR3, taken from reference TRBV7-6 and TRBJ2-3): GAGVSQSPRYKVTKRGQDVALRCDPISGHVSLYWYRQALGQGPEFLTYFNYEAQQDKSGLPNDRFSAERPEGSISTLTIQRTEQRDSAMYRCASSLASLRGRFSSTDTQYFGPGTRLTVL.

The gene calls are TRBV20-1 and TRBJ2-7; TRBD2 matches 7 bases. CDR3 length: 13 residues. Per the germline V gene, CDR1 is DFQATT and CDR2 is SNEGSKA (reference sequence). V shed 6 bases, J shed 5 bases, and the junction held 10 bases outside the gene matches. The chain's CDR3 is CSAPRTSRNEQYF. CDR3 DNA: TGCAGTGCACCGCGGACTAGTCGCAACGAGCAGTACTTC.

This clonotype was seen only a few times. V usage is TRBV5-5 and J usage is TRBJ1-5, with D uncertain. Deletions cut 2 bases from V and 6 bases from J, with 9 bases between. The CDR3 is made up of 13 amino acids. Germline V gene lookup returns CDR1 SGHKS and CDR2 YYEKEE (reference sequence). CDR3 DNA sequence: TGTGCCAGCAGCTTAGGTAGGACTCAGCCCCAGCATTTT. Protein product: CASSLGRTQPQHF.